These 3 T cell receptor beta chains originate from one sample sequenced in a study of vaccination effects on CD4 cells after COVID-19. After around 10 days in culture, the CD4+ T cells were isolated. Either the BNT162b2 or mRNA-1273 vaccine was given to participants in two doses. Their recognized antigens are unknown. Clones were sequenced by immunoSEQ multiplex PCR, and TCRdb holds only the in-frame ones, with some missing. The sample carries fewer than 75,000 clones, around 79% recorded once. The sample consisted of CD4+ T cells from PBMCs cultured without peptide, taken after COVID-19 vaccination. These receptors were obtained from a human donor who received a COVID-19 vaccine.

The gene calls are TRBV7-2 and TRBJ2-2; D gene ambiguous. The germline V gene has CDR1 SGHTA and CDR2 FQGNSA. Trimming stripped 2 bases from V and 4 bases from J, with 5 bases between. This CDR3 comprises 13 residues. The CDR3 here is CASSLWGTGELFF. CDR3 sequence (DNA): TGTGCCAGCAGCTTATGGGGCACCGGGGAGCTGTTTTTT.

The chain has TRBV5-1 and TRBJ1-6; D gene unclear. The CDR3 sequence is 17 residues long. V dropped 0 bases and J dropped 0 bases, with 10 bases sitting between them. Germline V CDR1 and CDR2: SGHRS, YFSETQ. CDR3 amino acids: CASSLADGTSYNSPLHF. CDR3 coding DNA: TGCGCCAGCAGCTTGGCCGACGGAACCTCCTATAATTCACCCCTCCACTTT. Filled out from reference TRBV5-1 and TRBJ1-6, the complete variable domain reads KAGVTQTPRYLIKTRGQQVTLSCSPISGHRSVSWYQQTPGQGLQFLFEYFSETQRNKGNFPGRFSGRQFSNSRSEMNVSTLELGDSALYLCASSLADGTSYNSPLHFGNGTRLTVT.

V and J are TRBV28 and TRBJ1-5; tentatively, D is TRBD1 (5 bases). The V gene lost 7 bases and the J gene lost 0 bases, with 16 bases spanning the gap. From germline, CDR1 is MDHEN and CDR2 SYDVKM. The CDR3 contains 16 residues. This CDR3 is CASIVAGIYSNQPQHF. In DNA form, the CDR3 reads TGTGCCAGCATCGTGGCAGGGATTTATAGCAATCAGCCCCAGCATTTT.